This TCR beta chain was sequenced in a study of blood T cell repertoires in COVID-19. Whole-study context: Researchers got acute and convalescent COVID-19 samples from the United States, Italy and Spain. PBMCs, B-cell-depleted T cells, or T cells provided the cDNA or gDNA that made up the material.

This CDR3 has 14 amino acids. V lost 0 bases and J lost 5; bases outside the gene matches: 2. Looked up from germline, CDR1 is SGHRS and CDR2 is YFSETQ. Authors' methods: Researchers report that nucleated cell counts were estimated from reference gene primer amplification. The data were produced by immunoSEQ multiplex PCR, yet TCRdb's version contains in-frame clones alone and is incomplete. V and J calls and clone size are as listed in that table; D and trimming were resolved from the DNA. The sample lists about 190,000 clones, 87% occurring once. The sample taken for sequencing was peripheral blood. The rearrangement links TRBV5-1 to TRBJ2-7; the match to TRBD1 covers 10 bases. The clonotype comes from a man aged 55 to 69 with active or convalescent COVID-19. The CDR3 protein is CASSLVGTGDEQYF. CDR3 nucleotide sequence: TGCGCCAGCAGCTTGGTGGGGACAGGGGACGAGCAGTACTTC.